The present T cell receptor beta chain was sequenced within a study of blood T cell repertoires in COVID-19 (dated by TCRdb to about 2020). Notes on the research overall: Samples covering the acute and convalescent phases of COVID-19 were provided by collaborators in the United States, Italy and Spain. The prospective study material was composed of cDNA or gDNA derived from T cells, B-cell-depleted T cells, or PBMCs. Subjects who had been exposed to COVID-19, were actively infected with it, or had recovered from it provided the deeply sampled blood TCRbeta repertoires that made up the dataset. A freely available public database, intended as a resource for researchers studying the immune response to SARS-CoV-2, is where the repertoires were released. The samples were drawn from two sources: the first 160 participants of the ongoing ImmuneRACE study, and some 1,300 subjects contributed by 6 global collaborators. Sample metadata almost always included a de-identified subject ID, COVID-19 status, age in years and sex. HLA class I and class II types, where available, came from metadata supplied by the sample provider rather than from assay-based typing. What the authors observed across the whole study: The amount of clinical and demographic metadata varied by source and participant and was provided uncurated.

The V end gives up 6 bases and the J end 8 bases, leaving 13 bases in the junction not matched to a gene. CDR1 and CDR2, looked up from the germline V gene, are MNHEY and SVGAGI. Inclusive of the bounding cysteine and phenylalanine, the CDR3 is 15 residues long. The retained sequence is limited to the CDR3, 45 bases, with the frame set at the first base. TCRbeta CDR3 regions were amplified from genomic DNA using the immunoSEQ Assay, a bias-controlled multiplex PCR. Turning to the authors' computational methods: Within the assay, amplification of reference gene primers was used to estimate how many nucleated cells each sample contained. To quantify the absolute abundance of each unique TCRbeta CDR3 rearrangement, sequence reads were collapsed and filtered. For each sample, productive Simpson clonality was calculated as the square root of Simpson's diversity index across productive rearrangements. Not all clones reach the TCRdb copy of this immuneACCESS table, which keeps in-frame sequences only. Checked studies attribute under half of the gap to unresolved V genes and leave the rest unexplained. The V and J calls and clone size were taken over from that table, and D and trimming were inferred from the DNA. The sample contains 130,000 to 150,000 clones, roughly 86% of them found a single time. Of the sample, over 9.5% falls within the top ten clones.

Each collaborating institution followed its own protocols to collect whole blood in K2EDTA tubes. For TCRbeta analysis, collaborators shipped samples as frozen whole blood, isolated PBMCs, or DNA extracted from either of those sample types. Comment on this clone: Its antigen specificity is not known. No base-level quality is on record; no much larger clone is a single base apart.

The rearranged segments are TRBV6-5 and TRBJ1-2, with 9 bases matching TRBD1. The TCR sequence derives from a man aged 50-59 years with active or convalescent COVID-19. Material for sequencing was peripheral blood. The CDR3 is CASRAQQGARGGYTF. The DNA reads as follows: TGTGCCAGCAGGGCCCAACAGGGGGCAAGAGGAGGCTACACCTTC.